A single sample gave rise to the 2 T cell receptor beta chains below, sequenced in a study of CD8+ T cells in alopecia areata. In each case, RNA was isolated and then reverse transcribed into cDNA as the sequencing template. Clones were read by immunoSEQ multiplex PCR, and TCRdb kept only the in-frame ones, dropping some. The top ten hold under 7.5% of the sample, which has approximately 120,000 clones, about 59% seen once. Treatment: oral pan-JAK inhibitor, 5-10 mg twice daily. This specimen was CD4+ T cells sorted from blood, taken at week 4, from a patient treated with tofacitinib. The receptors were gathered from a human donor with alopecia areata.

The rearrangement uses TRBV5-1 and TRBJ1-2, with 9 bases identical to TRBD1. With V trimmed by 0 bases and J by 6 bases, 3 bases remained unmatched. The CDR3 spans 14 residues. CDR1 and CDR2 (germline): SGHRS, YFSETQ. The CDR3 coding sequence is TGCGCCAGCAGCTTGGGCTGGGACAGGGATGGCTACACCTTC. As protein: CASSLGWDRDGYTF.

The chain carries TRBV2 and TRBJ1-5; no firm D call. V was clipped by 1 base and J by 4 bases, with 11 bases between them. The CDR3 runs 15 residues. The germline CDR1 and CDR2 sequences are SNHLY and FYNNEI. The CDR3 nucleotides read TGTGCCAGCAGTGAAGGGCCTAGTGGGAATCAGCCCCAGCATTTT. Its protein is CASSEGPSGNQPQHF.